Sequencing of this TCR beta chain was carried out in a study of beta chain features in type 1 diabetes. Study summary: Investigators examined approximately 100,000,000 sorted cells across all samples.

This CDR3 is built from 13 residues. In germline, CDR1 is MDHEN, CDR2 SYDVKM. Trimming pared 7 bases from V and 7 bases from J, leaving 17 bases between. Notes on this clone: What it binds is unknown.

Of the isolated RNA, all was reverse transcribed, and so the sequenced material was expressed TCRB transcripts. The average output of naive, central memory and regulatory T cell samples was millions of reads. Assay used: immunoSEQ multiplex PCR; TCRdb lists only in-frame clones, some missing. The sample lists around 280,000 clones, about 15% occurring once. Findings of the study overall: When cDNA is sequenced, cells with high TCR expression could be over-represented. Type 1 diabetes patients showed a moderate but significant shortening of TCRB CDR3s in all four CD4+ subsets. For patients, the naive, central memory and Treg TCRB repertoires appeared more alike than for healthy donors.

The chain has TRBV28 and TRBJ2-7, with D tentatively TRBD1 (5 bases). The TCR originated in a man aged 18 to 30 with type 1 diabetes. Material for sequencing was naive CD4+ T cells from blood. This chain's CDR3 is CASIPQGLREQYF. The CDR3 region has the DNA TGTGCCAGCATCCCCCAGGGATTGAGGGAGCAGTACTTC.